This section outlines one T cell receptor beta chain sequence together with its context. What it recognizes is unknown. This record comes from a study of blood T cells in healthy people across ages. General observations from the study: In older individuals, TCR beta diversity per million T cells was lower, falling roughly linearly with age.

Together with a sample-barcoded 5' primer, a J-beta primer mix was included in a second PCR lasting roughly 6 to 12 cycles. All cDNA molecules were each tagged by a template-switch adaptor with 12 random nucleotides. Using its own MiXCR run on the 5' RACE reads, TCRdb lists one record per CDR3 protein. The data contain about 750,000 distinct CDR3 sequences, about 53% of them singletons. The CDR3 runs to 13 residues. Germline values: CDR1 KGHSH, CDR2 LQKENI. With 3 bases removed from V and 2 bases from J, the gap between germline ends came to 7 bases. The sample consisted of blood. This clonotype was sampled from a man of 80 years or more in good health. The J gene is TRBJ2-5, the V gene TRBV18, with D uncertain. For the CDR3, the DNA is TGTGCCAGCTCACCGGCCGGGCAAGAGACCCAGTACTTC. Translating it yields CASSPAGQETQYF.